The 21 T cell receptor beta chains in this list originate from one sample, sequenced in a study of a mutant IDH1 vaccine in newly diagnosed glioma. Time point noted: week 23, last vaccination. A 20-mer mutant IDH1 peptide at 300 ug was injected subcutaneously with topical imiquimod. These receptors have no known antigen. Sequencing was performed with immunoSEQ multiplex PCR; in TCRdb, only in-frame clones are kept and a portion is missing. The sample lists about 44,000 clones; about 91% were seen once. This specimen consisted of PBMCs, obtained from a glioma patient whose treatment included an IDH1 peptide vaccine. The receptors shown here come from a man aged 45-65 years with glioma.

V usage is TRBV6-1 and J usage is TRBJ2-7; perhaps TRBD2 as D (6 bases). Germline CDR1 and CDR2: MNHNS and SASEGT. The CDR3 extends over 14 amino acids. V lost 2 bases, J lost 11 bases, and 19 bases lay in between. CDR3 amino acids: CASSETGEPQREYF. The CDR3 DNA follows: TGTGCCAGCAGTGAAACGGGGGAACCCCAACGGGAGTACTTC.

The J gene is TRBJ2-7, the V gene TRBV30; D remains unclear. The CDR3 has 13 amino acids. V lost 0 bases and J 4 bases, leaving 10 bases between the germline ends. Germline values: CDR1 GTSNPN, CDR2 SVGIG (reference sequence). The CDR3 sequence: CAWSVSDFYEQYF. CDR3 bases: TGTGCCTGGAGTGTGTCAGATTTTTACGAGCAGTACTTC.

The chain carries TRBV18 and TRBJ1-1; TRBD1 aligns across 9 bases. V lost 3 bases and J lost 5; bases outside the gene matches: 7. The length of the CDR3 is 15 residues. Germline V gene sequence: CDR1 KGHSH, CDR2 LQKENI. The CDR3 reads CASSPKQGAPTEAFF. CDR3 in DNA: TGTGCCAGCTCACCCAAACAGGGGGCGCCGACTGAAGCTTTCTTT.

The rearrangement links TRBV28 to TRBJ2-7, with D unresolved. The germline V and J ends were trimmed by 4 bases and 6 bases, with 10 bases remaining between them. Germline V gene lookup returns CDR1 MDHEN and CDR2 SYDVKM. CDR3 length: 12 amino acids. CDR3 nucleotide sequence: TGTGCCAGCAGTTCACAGTGGTCCGAGCAGTACTTC. Encoded protein: CASSSQWSEQYF.

This clone has just one count. The chain has TRBV6-1 and TRBJ1-4, with 7 bases fitting TRBD1. Unmatched junction bases numbered 11, after V lost 4 bases and J lost 0 bases. Germline loops: CDR1 MNHNS, CDR2 SASEGT. This CDR3 has 18 amino acids. CDR3 DNA sequence: TGTGCCAGCAGTGGGACCAACAGGGGTTATACAACTAATGAAAAACTGTTTTTT. This sequence encodes CASSGTNRGYTTNEKLFF.

This sequence joins TRBV9 and TRBJ1-3, with 7 bases that match TRBD1. This CDR3 comprises 13 residues. CDR1 SGDLS and CDR2 YYNGEE come from the germline V gene. The junction had 4 bases not matched to a gene; V was cut back by 3 bases and J by 7 bases. The CDR3 is CASSATQGNTIYF. CDR3 in DNA: TGTGCCAGCAGCGCCACACAGGGGAACACCATATATTTT.

The chain recombines TRBV15 with TRBJ1-4, with a possible D match to TRBD1 (6 bases). Trimming cost V 1 base and J 5 bases, with 11 bases left between them. The CDR3 is 15 residues long. The germline V gene encodes CDR1 LNHNV and CDR2 YYDKDF (reference sequence). This chain's CDR3 is CATSRVRGYNEKLFF. CDR3 bases: TGTGCCACCAGCAGAGTCAGGGGCTACAATGAAAAACTGTTTTTT.

In nucleotides, the CDR3 is TGTGCCAGCGGGGGAACACATAGCAATCAGCCCCAGCATTTT. Residues: CASGGTHSNQPQHF. J is TRBJ1-5 and V is TRBV28, with D perhaps matching TRBD1 (5 bases). Germline loops: CDR1 MDHEN, CDR2 SYDVKM. The CDR3 length is 14 residues. The germline V and J ends were trimmed by 8 bases and 0 bases, with 11 bases remaining between them.

This sequence joins TRBV19 and TRBJ2-7; D is undetermined. Germline V lookup: CDR1 LNHDA, CDR2 SQIVND (reference sequence). Trimming left V 1 base short and J 0 bases short, with 4 bases between. The CDR3 contains 13 residues. This chain's CDR3 is CASSIGASYEQYF. The CDR3 region has the DNA TGTGCCAGTAGTATAGGGGCCTCCTACGAGCAGTACTTC.

The chain links TRBV4-2 to TRBJ1-5; TRBD1 might be the D (5 bases). From germline, CDR1 is LGHNA and CDR2 YNFKEQ. There are 16 residues in the CDR3. V was shortened by 0 bases and J by 4 bases, with 13 bases between the two germline ends. The CDR3 DNA follows: TGTGCCAGCAGCCAAGATCCGACAGTGATTAATCAGCCCCAGCATTTT. Translation gives CASSQDPTVINQPQHF.

The chain joins TRBV7-9 to TRBJ1-1; 10 nucleotides line up with TRBD1. J was trimmed by 5 bases and V by 5 bases; bases with no gene match: 5. CDR1 SEHNR and CDR2 FQNEAQ come from the germline V gene (reference sequence). The CDR3 has 14 amino acids. The CDR3 here is CASSEDRGETEAFF. The CDR3 DNA sequence: TGTGCCAGCAGCGAGGACAGGGGGGAGACTGAAGCTTTCTTT. The full variable domain, with the rest looked up from reference TRBV7-9 and TRBJ1-1, is DTGVSQNPRHKITKRGQNVTFRCDPISEHNRLYWYRQTLGQGPEFLTYFQNEAQLEKSRLLSDRFSAERPKGSFSTLEIQRTEQGDSAMYLCASSEDRGETEAFFGQGTRLTVV.

The chain is built from TRBV10-1 and TRBJ2-1; tentatively, D is TRBD1 (6 bases). V lost 6 bases and J lost 2, with 23 bases in between. CDR3 length: 18 amino acids. CDR1 and CDR2 from the germline V gene are WNHNN and SYGVQD (reference sequence). CDR3 sequence: CASSAINIGGEAYNEQFF. The CDR3, as DNA: TGCGCCAGCAGCGCCATTAATATAGGGGGAGAGGCCTACAATGAGCAGTTCTTC.

CDR3 sequence: CASSYYLDTEAFF. CDR3 nucleotides: TGTGCCAGCAGTTACTACCTGGACACTGAAGCTTTCTTT. This chain joins TRBV6-6 and TRBJ1-1; D is unclear. Trimming pared 1 base from V and 3 bases from J, leaving 6 bases between. The CDR3 has 13 residues. Germline V gene sequence: CDR1 MNHNY, CDR2 SVGAGI (reference sequence).

The chain uses TRBV7-9 and TRBJ2-2, with D unresolved. Germline V gene sequence: CDR1 SEHNR, CDR2 FQNEAQ (reference sequence). The V and J ends lost 1 base and 5 bases respectively, with 5 bases between them. The CDR3 spans 13 residues. The CDR3 DNA reads as TGTGCCAGCAGCTTAGAAGGGACCGGGGAGCTGTTTTTT. Translation gives CASSLEGTGELFF.

The chain has TRBV7-8 and TRBJ1-5, with 9 nucleotides matching TRBD1. J was trimmed by 3 bases and V by 5 bases; bases with no gene match: 5. The CDR3 runs to 15 residues. In germline, CDR1 is SGHVS, CDR2 FQNEAQ. CDR3 nucleotides: TGTGCCAGCAGCATAGACAGGGGGTACAATCAGCCCCAGCATTTT. Encoded protein: CASSIDRGYNQPQHF.

The chain couples TRBV7-9 to TRBJ2-1; D is ambiguous. V dropped 1 base and J dropped 7 bases, with 8 bases sitting between them. The germline V gene encodes CDR1 SEHNR and CDR2 FQNEAQ (reference sequence). The CDR3 covers 13 residues. CDR3 sequence (DNA): TGTGCCAGCAGCTTAGGGGATCGGAATGAGCAGTTCTTC. Its protein product is CASSLGDRNEQFF.

This clone was seen just once. The chain couples TRBV29-1 to TRBJ2-3; TRBD1 matches 7 bases. Germline V CDR1 and CDR2: SQVTM, ANQGSEA. The ends lost 4 bases at V and 0 bases at J; junction bases unmatched: 7. The CDR3 spans 15 residues. CDR3: CSVGHRGFSTDTQYF. As DNA, the CDR3 is TGCAGCGTTGGGCACAGGGGATTTAGCACAGATACGCAGTATTTT.

The chain employs TRBV6-1 and TRBJ1-1; D might be TRBD1 (5 bases). V was trimmed by 0 bases and J by 12 bases, leaving 17 bases between them. The CDR3 runs 14 residues. Germline loops: CDR1 MNHNS, CDR2 SASEGT. The CDR3 coding sequence is TGTGCCAGCAGTGAAGCGGGGCTCCCCGGGGCAACTTTCTTT. Residues: CASSEAGLPGATFF.

V is TRBV21-1 and J is TRBJ1-2. TRBV21-1 represents a pseudogene. The CDR3 spans 13 residues. The CDR3 nucleotides read TGTGCCAGCTCCTCGGGGGGTACCCATGGCTACACCTTC. Amino acids: CASSSGGTHGYTF.

The chain combines TRBV5-4 with TRBJ1-5; D is unresolved. CDR3 size: 15 residues. The germline V and J ends were trimmed by 0 bases and 2 bases, with 9 bases remaining between them. The germline CDR1 and CDR2 sequences are SGHNT and YYREEE (reference sequence). The DNA for the CDR3 is TGTGCCAGCAGCTTGGAACCAGGAGGCAATCAGCCCCAGCATTTT. Protein sequence: CASSLEPGGNQPQHF.

The rearrangement links TRBV5-8 to TRBJ2-5; no firm D call. Trimming cost V 5 bases and J 2 bases, with 1 base left between them. CDR1 is SGHTS and CDR2 is YDEGEE in the germline V gene. This CDR3 has 10 amino acids. The CDR3 reads CASRQETQYF. As DNA, the CDR3 is TGTGCCAGCAGACAAGAGACCCAGTACTTC.